Listed below are T cell receptor beta chains from one sample, sequenced in a study of T cells in Graves' hyperthyroidism and ophthalmopathy. TCRdb used MiXCR to reprocess the multiplex PCR reads, holding one entry per CDR3 protein. The repertoire holds some 400,000 distinct CDR3 sequences, over 11% seen once, with 9.5% to 12% in the top ten. The sequencing input was blood. The receptors originated from a woman aged 55-69 years with Graves' hyperthyroidism. CDR3s include the opening cysteine and the closing phenylalanine or tryptophan. Size is stated for part of the rows, as once, few or many counts, or as a class when the clone is expanded.

CDR3 protein: CASSQGTLANTQYF
clone size: many
V gene: TRBV3-1

CDR3 protein: CASSLILAGGTDTQYF
clone size: many
V gene: TRBV5-5

CDR3 protein: CATSDSTGGGRGIAKNIQYF
clone size: few
V gene: TRBV24-1

CDR3 protein: CASSSRTGPPAFF
clone size: many
V gene: TRBV11-3

CDR3 protein: CASSVDEGQPQHF
clone size: -
V gene: TRBV9

CDR3 protein: CASSIWGGSLNEQFF
clone size: few
V gene: TRBV19

CDR3 protein: CSALRDGYTF
clone size: many
V gene: TRBV29-1

CDR3 protein: CASSYETGGGSGYTF
clone size: few
V gene: TRBV6-5

CDR3 protein: CASSQSRDTEAFF
clone size: few
V gene: TRBV16

CDR3 protein: CSARSLGLAGGGDTQYF
clone size: many
V gene: TRBV20-1

CDR3 protein: CASRPNPGQGNQPQHF
clone size: -
V gene: TRBV19

CDR3 protein: CASSIDQGTQLTDTQYF
clone size: -
V gene: TRBV19

CDR3 protein: CATSDSARWGGLAGGNRNEQFF
clone size: -
V gene: TRBV24-1

CDR3 protein: CATSDLQKDRGNNEQFF
clone size: many
V gene: TRBV24-1

CDR3 protein: CSVTLWAVMVTEAFF
clone size: many
V gene: TRBV29-1

CDR3 protein: CASSQDFGTGSEKLFF
clone size: -
V gene: TRBV3-1

CDR3 protein: CAWSVGYSPLHF
clone size: many
V gene: TRBV30

CDR3 protein: CASSLARRDEQFF
clone size: many
V gene: TRBV7-2

CDR3 protein: CASSAHRDEQYF
clone size: -
V gene: TRBV6-1

CDR3 protein: CSAMDRERGEAFF
clone size: many
V gene: TRBV20-1

CDR3 protein: CASSYPGRGTYEQYF
clone size: many
V gene: TRBV6-6

CDR3 protein: CASSLDQGPQTADF
clone size: -
V gene: TRBV11-3

CDR3 protein: CSARDLLATRTDTQYF
clone size: many
V gene: TRBV20-1

CDR3 protein: CSARDMGWTADNEQFF
clone size: -
V gene: TRBV20-1

CDR3 protein: CASSEALRGYEQYF
clone size: many
V gene: TRBV2

CDR3 protein: CASSTVPGLAGRAYEQYF
clone size: many
V gene: TRBV13

CDR3 protein: CASSPTEESPLHF
clone size: many
V gene: TRBV11-3

CDR3 protein: CASSLSGVNEQYF
clone size: few
V gene: TRBV27

CDR3 protein: CASSLRVGALAYEQFF
clone size: many
V gene: TRBV12-3/TRBV12-4

CDR3 protein: CASHEAAHSLYF
clone size: few
V gene: TRBV6-1

CDR3 protein: CATRETANTGELFF
clone size: many
V gene: TRBV7-9

CDR3 protein: CASRAWTGSDTQYF
clone size: many
V gene: TRBV5-1

CDR3 protein: CASSVATGRVGTGELFF
clone size: few
V gene: TRBV9

CDR3 protein: CSALQGGYGYTF
clone size: -
V gene: TRBV20-1

CDR3 protein: CAWSVRGTGNNSPLHF
clone size: -
V gene: TRBV30

CDR3 protein: CASSLRGTYYEQYF
clone size: many
V gene: TRBV28

CDR3 protein: CASSEASSGGWTEAFF
clone size: few
V gene: TRBV6-1

CDR3 protein: CAGKLAGATDTQYF
clone size: -
V gene: TRBV30

CDR3 protein: CASSYNEGQETQYF
clone size: few
V gene: TRBV6-9

CDR3 protein: CSAGSTGRIEKLFF
clone size: -
V gene: TRBV20-1

CDR3 protein: CASSLAGGAKTDTQYF
clone size: -
V gene: TRBV11-1

CDR3 protein: CASSLVVTGGDEQYF
clone size: many
V gene: TRBV5-1

CDR3 protein: CASRTPGSYSGNTIYF
clone size: -
V gene: TRBV19

CDR3 protein: CASSRPGPATGELFF
clone size: many
V gene: TRBV5-8

CDR3 protein: CASSLSGTAFKNIQYF
clone size: many
V gene: TRBV28

CDR3 protein: CATSDYPPAGGRETQYF
clone size: few
V gene: TRBV24-1

CDR3 protein: CASSPPSTDTQYF
clone size: many
V gene: TRBV18

CDR3 protein: CASSIPPGTTSTDTQYF
clone size: few
V gene: TRBV19

CDR3 protein: CASSLSAGVAIF
clone size: few
V gene: TRBV27

CDR3 protein: CASSGRAPGSAEQFF
clone size: many
V gene: TRBV2

CDR3 protein: CATSRVPRRTANTEAFF
clone size: many
V gene: TRBV15

CDR3 protein: CSVFARGSYNEQFF
clone size: many
V gene: TRBV20-1

CDR3 protein: CASSGGLAGGRRASYNEQFF
clone size: -
V gene: TRBV2

CDR3 protein: CASGTIWTARKYF
clone size: many
V gene: TRBV12-5

CDR3 protein: CASSPGTEPKNIQYF
clone size: few
V gene: TRBV10-1

CDR3 protein: CATKGELVGELFF
clone size: many
V gene: TRBV24-1